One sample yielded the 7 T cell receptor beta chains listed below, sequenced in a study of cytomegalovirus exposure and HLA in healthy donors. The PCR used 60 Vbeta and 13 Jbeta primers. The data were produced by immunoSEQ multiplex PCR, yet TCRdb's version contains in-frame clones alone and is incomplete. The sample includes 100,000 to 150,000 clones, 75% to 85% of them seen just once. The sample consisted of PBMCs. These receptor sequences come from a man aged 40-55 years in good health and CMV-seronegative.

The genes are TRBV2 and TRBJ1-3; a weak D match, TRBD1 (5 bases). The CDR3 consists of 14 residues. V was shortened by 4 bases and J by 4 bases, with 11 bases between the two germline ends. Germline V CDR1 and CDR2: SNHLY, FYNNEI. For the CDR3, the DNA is TGTGCCAGCAGTGTGTACAGGCAGGGAAACACCATATATTTT. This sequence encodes CASSVYRQGNTIYF.

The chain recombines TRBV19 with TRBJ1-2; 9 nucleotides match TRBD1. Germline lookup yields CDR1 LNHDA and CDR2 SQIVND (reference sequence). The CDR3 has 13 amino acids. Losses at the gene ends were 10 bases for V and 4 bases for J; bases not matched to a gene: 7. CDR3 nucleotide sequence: TGTGCCACCCGGGACAGGGCCTTCTATGGCTACACCTTC. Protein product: CATRDRAFYGYTF.

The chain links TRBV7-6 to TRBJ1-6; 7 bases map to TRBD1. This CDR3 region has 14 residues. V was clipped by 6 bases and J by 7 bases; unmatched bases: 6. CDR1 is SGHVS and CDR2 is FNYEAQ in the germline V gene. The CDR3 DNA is TGTGCCAGCAGATTGCCGGGACAGAATTCACCCCTCCACTTT. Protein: CASRLPGQNSPLHF.

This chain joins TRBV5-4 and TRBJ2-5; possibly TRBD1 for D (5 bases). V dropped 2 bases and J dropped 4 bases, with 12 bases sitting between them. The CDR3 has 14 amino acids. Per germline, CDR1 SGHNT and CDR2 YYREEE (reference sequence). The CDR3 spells CASSFGERGETQYF. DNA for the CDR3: TGTGCCAGCAGCTTTGGAGAAAGGGGAGAGACCCAGTACTTC.

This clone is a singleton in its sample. The CDR3 region has the DNA TGTGCCAGTAGCCCGGGGGGCAGACCAAGCACAGATACGCAGTATTTT. Translated, it gives CASSPGGRPSTDTQYF. V and J are TRBV19 and TRBJ2-3; TRBD2 might be the D (7 bases). Trimming stripped 6 bases from V and 0 bases from J, with 16 bases between. This CDR3 contains 16 residues. CDR1 is LNHDA and CDR2 is SQIVND in the germline V gene (reference sequence).

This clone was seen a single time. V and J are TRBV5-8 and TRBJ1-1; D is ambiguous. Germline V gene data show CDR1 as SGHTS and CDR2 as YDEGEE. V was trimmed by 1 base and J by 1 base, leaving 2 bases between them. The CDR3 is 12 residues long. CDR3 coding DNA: TGTGCCAGCAGCTTGCGGAACACTGAAGCTTTCTTT. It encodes CASSLRNTEAFF.

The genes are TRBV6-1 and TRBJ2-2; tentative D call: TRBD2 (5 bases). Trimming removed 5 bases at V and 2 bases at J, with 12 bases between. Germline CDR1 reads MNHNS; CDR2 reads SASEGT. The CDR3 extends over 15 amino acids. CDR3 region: CASSKSGPNTGELFF. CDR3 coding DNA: TGTGCCAGCAGTAAAAGCGGTCCTAACACCGGGGAGCTGTTTTTT.